The clone carrying this T cell receptor beta chain was detected ten times or more. Antigen unknown. Generation of TCR cDNA used 5'RACE template switching (which added a universal primer site and UMIs). TCRdb reprocessed the 5' RACE reads with MiXCR, giving one entry per CDR3 protein. This sample yields some 240,000 distinct CDR3 sequences, of which about 3.5% are seen a single time; approximately 18% belongs to the top ten. This sample was taken from a study of T cells after yellow fever vaccination. Overall study results and limits: The study noted that FACS-sorted repertoires could contain abundant clonotypes contaminating from the bulk population.

The CDR3 is made up of 17 amino acids. Trimming took off 2 bases at V and 2 bases at J, with 13 bases between the two ends. CDR1 and CDR2 from the germline V gene are SEHNR and FQNEAQ (reference sequence). The origin of this receptor is a man between 18 and 29 years old who received the YFV17D yellow fever vaccine. The sample here was PBMCs, taken 15 days after the yellow fever booster vaccination. This sequence joins TRBV7-9 and TRBJ2-6; D is perhaps TRBD2 (5 bases). The CDR3 bases are TGTGCCAGCAGCTTACTTAGTAGCGTGGCTGGGGCCAACGTCCTGACTTTC. Residues: CASSLLSSVAGANVLTF.